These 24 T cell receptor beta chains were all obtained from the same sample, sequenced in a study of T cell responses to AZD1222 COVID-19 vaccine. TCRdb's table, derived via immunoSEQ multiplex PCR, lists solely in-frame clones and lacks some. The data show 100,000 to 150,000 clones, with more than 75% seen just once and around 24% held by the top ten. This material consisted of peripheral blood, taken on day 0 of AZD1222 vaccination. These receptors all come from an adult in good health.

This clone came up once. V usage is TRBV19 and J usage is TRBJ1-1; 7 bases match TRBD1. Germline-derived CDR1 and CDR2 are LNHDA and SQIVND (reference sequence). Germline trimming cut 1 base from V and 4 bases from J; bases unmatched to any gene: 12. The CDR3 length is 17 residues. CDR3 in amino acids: CASSIARTGPGGTEAFF. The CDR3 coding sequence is TGTGCCAGTAGTATAGCCCGGACAGGCCCTGGGGGCACTGAAGCTTTCTTT.

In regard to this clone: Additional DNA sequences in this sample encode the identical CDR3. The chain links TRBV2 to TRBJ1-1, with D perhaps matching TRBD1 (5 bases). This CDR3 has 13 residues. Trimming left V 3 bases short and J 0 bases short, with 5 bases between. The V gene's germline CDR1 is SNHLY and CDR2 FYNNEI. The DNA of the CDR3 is TGTGCCAGCAGTGACAGGGTGAACACTGAAGCTTTCTTT. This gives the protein CASSDRVNTEAFF.

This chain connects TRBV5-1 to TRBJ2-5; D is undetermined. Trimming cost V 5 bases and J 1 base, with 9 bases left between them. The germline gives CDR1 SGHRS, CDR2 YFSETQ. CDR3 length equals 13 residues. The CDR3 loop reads CASSARTQETQYF. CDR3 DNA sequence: TGCGCCAGCAGTGCCAGAACCCAAGAGACCCAGTACTTC.

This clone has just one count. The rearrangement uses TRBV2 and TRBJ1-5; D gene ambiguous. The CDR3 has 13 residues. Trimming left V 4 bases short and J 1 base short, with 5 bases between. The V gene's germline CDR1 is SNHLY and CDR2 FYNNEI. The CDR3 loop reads CASSAQSNQPQHF. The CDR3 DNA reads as TGTGCCAGCAGTGCCCAAAGCAATCAGCCCCAGCATTTT.

Here the CDR3 reads CASSLTSGSEQYF. CDR3 DNA sequence: TGTGCCAGCAGCTTAACCTCGGGTTCCGAGCAGTACTTC. V usage is TRBV13 and J usage is TRBJ2-7; no reliable D call. Germline CDR1 reads PRHDT; CDR2 reads FYEKMQ (reference sequence). V lost 2 bases and J lost 6, with 11 bases in between. The CDR3 is 13 amino acids.

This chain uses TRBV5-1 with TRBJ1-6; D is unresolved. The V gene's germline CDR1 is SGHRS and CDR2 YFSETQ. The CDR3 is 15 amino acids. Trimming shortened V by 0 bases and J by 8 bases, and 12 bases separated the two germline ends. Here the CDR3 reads CASSLAGRSDSPLHF. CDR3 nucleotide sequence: TGCGCCAGCAGCTTGGCCGGGCGGAGTGATTCACCCCTCCACTTT. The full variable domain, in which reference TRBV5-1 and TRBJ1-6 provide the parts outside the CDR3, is KAGVTQTPRYLIKTRGQQVTLSCSPISGHRSVSWYQQTPGQGLQFLFEYFSETQRNKGNFPGRFSGRQFSNSRSEMNVSTLELGDSALYLCASSLAGRSDSPLHFGNGTRLTVT.

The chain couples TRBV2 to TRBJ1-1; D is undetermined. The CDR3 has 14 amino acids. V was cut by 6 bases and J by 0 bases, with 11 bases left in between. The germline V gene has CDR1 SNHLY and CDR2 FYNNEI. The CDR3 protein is CASRWSSMNTEAFF. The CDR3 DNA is TGTGCCAGCAGGTGGAGCAGCATGAACACTGAAGCTTTCTTT.

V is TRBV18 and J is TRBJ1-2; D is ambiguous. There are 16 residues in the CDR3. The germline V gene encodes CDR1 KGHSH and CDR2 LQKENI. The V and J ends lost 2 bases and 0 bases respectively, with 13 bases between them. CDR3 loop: CASSPLADPANYGYTF. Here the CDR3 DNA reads TGTGCCAGCTCACCATTGGCAGATCCAGCTAACTATGGCTACACCTTC.

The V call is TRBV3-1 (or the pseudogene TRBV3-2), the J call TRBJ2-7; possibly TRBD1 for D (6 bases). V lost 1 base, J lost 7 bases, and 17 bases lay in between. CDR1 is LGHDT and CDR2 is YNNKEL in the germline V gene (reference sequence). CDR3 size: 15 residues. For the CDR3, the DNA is TGTGCCAGCAGCCAAGGGCGGACAGTCACGGGGGAGCAGTACTTC. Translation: CASSQGRTVTGEQYF.

The DNA of the CDR3 is TGCGCCAGCAGCCCCAAAGGGGGCTCCTACGAGCAGTACTTC. This codes for CASSPKGGSYEQYF. The chain joins TRBV5-1 to TRBJ2-7, with D maybe TRBD1 (6 bases). Trimming cost V 4 bases and J 0 bases, with 11 bases left between them. CDR3 size: 14 residues. From germline, CDR1 is SGHRS and CDR2 YFSETQ.

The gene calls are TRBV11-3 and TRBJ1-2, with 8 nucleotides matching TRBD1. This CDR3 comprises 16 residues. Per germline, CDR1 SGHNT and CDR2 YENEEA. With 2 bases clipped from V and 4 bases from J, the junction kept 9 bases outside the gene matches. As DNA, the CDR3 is TGTGCCAGCAGCTTACAAGGACAGGGAGGAGGCTATGGCTACACCTTC. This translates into CASSLQGQGGGYGYTF.

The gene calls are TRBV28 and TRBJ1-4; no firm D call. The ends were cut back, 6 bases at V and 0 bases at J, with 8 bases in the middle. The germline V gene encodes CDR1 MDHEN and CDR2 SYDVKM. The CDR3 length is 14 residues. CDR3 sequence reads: CASRSPTTNEKLFF. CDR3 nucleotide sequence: TGTGCCAGCAGGAGCCCAACAACTAATGAAAAACTGTTTTTT.

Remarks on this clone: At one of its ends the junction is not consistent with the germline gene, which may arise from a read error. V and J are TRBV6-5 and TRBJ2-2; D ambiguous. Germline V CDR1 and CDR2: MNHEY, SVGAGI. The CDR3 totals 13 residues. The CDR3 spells CASSYTNTGELFF. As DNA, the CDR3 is TGTGCCAGCAGTTATACGAATACCGGGGAGCTGTTTTTT.

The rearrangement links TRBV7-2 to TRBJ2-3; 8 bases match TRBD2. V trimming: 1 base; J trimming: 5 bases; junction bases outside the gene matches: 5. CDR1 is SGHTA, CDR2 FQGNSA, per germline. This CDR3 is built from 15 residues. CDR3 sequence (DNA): TGTGCCAGCAGCTTAGACGGGGGGGCCGGAGATACGCAGTATTTT. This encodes CASSLDGGAGDTQYF.

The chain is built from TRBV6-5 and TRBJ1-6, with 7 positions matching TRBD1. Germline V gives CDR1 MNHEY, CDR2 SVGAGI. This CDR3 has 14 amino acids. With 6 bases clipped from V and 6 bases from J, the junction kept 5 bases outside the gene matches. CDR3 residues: CASSSGTANSPLHF. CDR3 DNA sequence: TGTGCCAGCAGCTCCGGGACAGCTAATTCACCCCTCCACTTT.

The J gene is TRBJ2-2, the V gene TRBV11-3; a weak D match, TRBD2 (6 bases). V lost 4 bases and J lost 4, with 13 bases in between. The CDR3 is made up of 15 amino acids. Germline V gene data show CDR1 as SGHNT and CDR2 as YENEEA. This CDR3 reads CASSSPWGGTGELFF. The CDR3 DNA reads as TGTGCCAGCAGCTCGCCATGGGGAGGCACCGGGGAGCTGTTTTTT.

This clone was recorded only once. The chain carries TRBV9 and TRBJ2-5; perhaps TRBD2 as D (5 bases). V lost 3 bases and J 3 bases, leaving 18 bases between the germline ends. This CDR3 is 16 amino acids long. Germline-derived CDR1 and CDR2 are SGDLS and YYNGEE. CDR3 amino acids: CASSGEVGGGEETQYF. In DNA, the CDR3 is TGTGCCAGCAGCGGGGAAGTTGGCGGAGGAGAAGAGACCCAGTACTTC.

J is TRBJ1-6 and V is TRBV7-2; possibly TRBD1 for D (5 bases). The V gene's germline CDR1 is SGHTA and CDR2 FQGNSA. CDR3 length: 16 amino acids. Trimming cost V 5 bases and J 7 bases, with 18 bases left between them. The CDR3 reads CASSIPWGSVNSPLHF. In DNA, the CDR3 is TGTGCCAGCAGCATACCCTGGGGGTCGGTAAATTCACCCCTCCACTTT.

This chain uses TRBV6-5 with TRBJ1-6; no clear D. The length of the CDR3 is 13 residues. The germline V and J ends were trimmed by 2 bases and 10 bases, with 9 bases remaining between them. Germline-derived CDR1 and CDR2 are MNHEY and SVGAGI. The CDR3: CASSYDTASPLHF. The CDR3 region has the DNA TGTGCCAGCAGTTACGACACTGCATCACCCCTCCACTTT.

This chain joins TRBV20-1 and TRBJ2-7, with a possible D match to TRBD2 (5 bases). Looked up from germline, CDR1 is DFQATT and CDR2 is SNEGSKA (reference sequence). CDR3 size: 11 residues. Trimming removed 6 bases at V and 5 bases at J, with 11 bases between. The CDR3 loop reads CSATRQDEQYF. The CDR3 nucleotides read TGCAGTGCAACTAGGCAGGACGAGCAGTACTTC.

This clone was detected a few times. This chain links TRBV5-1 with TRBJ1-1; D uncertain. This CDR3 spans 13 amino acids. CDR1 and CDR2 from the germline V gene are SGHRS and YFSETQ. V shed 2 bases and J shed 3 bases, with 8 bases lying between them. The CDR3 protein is CASSLQIYTEAFF. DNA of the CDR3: TGCGCCAGCAGCTTACAGATCTACACTGAAGCTTTCTTT.

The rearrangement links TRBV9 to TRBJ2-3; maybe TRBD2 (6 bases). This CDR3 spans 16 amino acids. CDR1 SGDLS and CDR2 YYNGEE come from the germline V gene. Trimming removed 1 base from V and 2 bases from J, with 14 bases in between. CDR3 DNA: TGTGCCAGCAGCGTACTGGGGGGAGAAACCACAGATACGCAGTATTTT. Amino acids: CASSVLGGETTDTQYF.

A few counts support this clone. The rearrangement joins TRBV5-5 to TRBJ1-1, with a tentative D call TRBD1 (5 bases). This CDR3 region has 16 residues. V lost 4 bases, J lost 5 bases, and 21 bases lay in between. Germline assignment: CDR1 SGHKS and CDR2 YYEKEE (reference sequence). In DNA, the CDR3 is TGTGCCAGCAGCCGGGTACGGGGACCGCCGGATACTGAAGCTTTCTTT. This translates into CASSRVRGPPDTEAFF.

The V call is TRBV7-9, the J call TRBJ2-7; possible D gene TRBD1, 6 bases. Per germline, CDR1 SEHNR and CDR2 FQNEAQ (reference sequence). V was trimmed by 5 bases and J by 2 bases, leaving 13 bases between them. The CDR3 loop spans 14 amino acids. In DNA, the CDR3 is TGTGCCAGCAGCACTGTATGGACAGCCTACGAGCAGTACTTC. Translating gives CASSTVWTAYEQYF. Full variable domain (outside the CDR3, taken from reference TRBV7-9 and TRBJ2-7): DTGVSQNPRHKITKRGQNVTFRCDPISEHNRLYWYRQTLGQGPEFLTYFQNEAQLEKSRLLSDRFSAERPKGSFSTLEIQRTEQGDSAMYLCASSTVWTAYEQYFGPGTRLTVT.